The T cell receptor (beta chain) described here comes from a study of blood T cell repertoires in COVID-19. Study as a whole: From the United States, Italy and Spain came samples of acute and convalescent COVID-19. PBMCs, B-cell-depleted T cells, or T cells were the source of the cDNA or gDNA that made up the material.

This CDR3 has 14 residues. CDR1 is KGHDR and CDR2 is SFDVKD in the germline V gene. The V end lost 3 bases, the J end lost 7 bases, and 11 bases lay between the germline ends. Original analysis: It was from reference gene primer amplification that nucleated cell counts were estimated. Some clones are missing from TCRdb's copy, which holds only in-frame ones; the method was immunoSEQ multiplex PCR. That table gives V, J and clone size, and the DNA gave D and trimming. Here the sample spans more than 80,000 clones, 65% to 90% being singletons. Sequencing was performed on peripheral blood. This clonotype originated in a man older than 75 with acute or convalescent COVID-19. This sequence joins TRBV24-1 and TRBJ2-2; D ambiguous. The CDR3: CATSDTDWNGELFF. DNA for the CDR3: TGTGCCACCAGTGATACTGACTGGAACGGGGAGCTGTTTTTT.